This T cell receptor (beta chain) was recorded in a study of control samples from healthy donors and cancer patients (TCRdb year 2020). Library preparation was by the immunoSEQ multiplex PCR assay. The source is immuneACCESS, and TCRdb retained only in-frame sequences with V and J called. Part of the clones is not carried over; for the studies checked, unresolved V genes explain less than half of this, and the remainder is unexplained. The table for this sample lists approximately 110,000 clones; 80% to 90% of them were counted only once. The ten top clones hold about 12% of the sample. This clone was recorded only once. Its antigen remains unidentified. Per-base qualities were not stored, and no clone one base away is much larger. CDR3 length: 13 amino acids, cysteine to phenylalanine. The only DNA kept is the CDR3, 39 bases in frame from the first base. From a lookup of the germline V gene, CDR1 and CDR2 are SGHNT and YENEEA. At the junction V is shortened by 2 bases and J by 5 bases, with 6 bases in between.

This clonotype originated in a woman in her forties or fifties in good health. The sequence links TRBV11-3 to TRBJ2-2; there is no confident call for the D gene. Material: blood. The CDR3: CASSLSRTGELFF. The DNA sequence is given as TGTGCCAGCAGCTTATCCCGGACCGGGGAGCTGTTTTTT.